This T cell receptor (beta chain) was captured by sequencing in a study of cytomegalovirus exposure and HLA in healthy donors. Comments on this clone: The antigen is not known. Its ends do not fully match the called genes, so a read error is possible.

PCR amplification relied on 60 Vbeta primers (plus 13 Jbeta primers). In the study's own analysis: Approximately 79 million unique TCR beta chains, roughly 11 million of them shared, were counted by a later analysis. Assay used: immunoSEQ multiplex PCR; TCRdb lists only in-frame clones, some missing. That table furnishes V, J and clone size, whereas the DNA furnished D and trimming. The table lists approximately 150,000 clones, around 78% of them singletons. The CDR3 is 13 amino acids. Germline-derived CDR1 and CDR2 are GTSNPN and SVGIG (reference sequence). Study observations and caveats: Researchers had no immune exposure information except CMV serostatus available. In an earlier analysis, most TCR beta V segments were productive about 87% or about 30% of the time.

The V and J genes are TRBV30 and TRBJ2-7; tentatively, D is TRBD2 (5 bases). The TCR was taken from a woman younger than 30 in good health and CMV-seronegative. What was sequenced was PBMCs. The CDR3 loop is CAWSPGFEGIPFF. CDR3 coding DNA: TGTGCCTGGAGTCCAGGTTTTGAGGGAATTCCGTTCTTC. The full variable domain, with the rest looked up from reference TRBV30 and TRBJ2-7, is SQTIHQWPATLVQPVGSPLSLECTVEGTSNPNLYWYRQAAGRGLQLLFYSVGIGQISSEVPQNLSASRPQDRQFILSSKKLLLSDSGFYLCAWSPGFEGIPFFGPGTRLTVT.